These T cell receptor beta chains were read from a single sample in a study of OX40 agonist ivuxolimab in advanced cancers. This table comes from immunoSEQ multiplex PCR, and its TCRdb copy is limited to in-frame clones, with some not included. The sample includes 55,000 to 70,000 clones, approximately 89% of them seen just once. Sequencing was performed on CD4+ or CD8+ T cells sorted from blood, taken in a trial of the OX40 agonist ivuxolimab. The source is an adult with an advanced solid tumor such as melanoma, head and neck, liver or kidney cancer. CDR3s include the opening cysteine and the closing phenylalanine or tryptophan. A D gene is named only where the DNA matches it firmly. Size tells how often a clone was seen (once, few, many) or the class of an expanded clone, and some rows leave it out.

len	d_gene	v_gene	j_gene	abundance	CDR3aa	CDR3nt
16	TRBD2	TRBV5-1	TRBJ2-3	-	CASSSRLAGGTDTQYF	TGCGCCAGCAGCTCCCGACTAGCGGGGGGCACAGATACGCAGTATTTT
16	TRBD1	TRBV5-4	TRBJ1-1	-	CASSPGTGGQNTEAFF	TGTGCCAGCAGCCCCGGGACAGGGGGCCAGAACACTGAAGCTTTCTTT
15	TRBD1	TRBV6-5	TRBJ1-4	once	CASSQQGAKGEKLFF	TGTGCCAGCAGCCAACAGGGGGCTAAGGGTGAAAAACTGTTTTTT
17	TRBD1	TRBV6-4	TRBJ2-6	-	CASSRDRATSGANVLTF	TGTGCCAGCAGCCGGGACAGGGCAACCTCTGGGGCCAACGTCCTGACTTTC
15	-	TRBV10-3	TRBJ1-5	-	CAISETGNSNQPQHF	TGTGCCATCAGCGAAACAGGGAACAGCAATCAGCCCCAGCATTTT
15	TRBD2	TRBV7-2	TRBJ2-3	-	CASSWTSGGRDTQYF	TGTGCCAGCAGTTGGACTAGCGGGGGGAGAGATACGCAGTATTTT
12	-	TRBV2	TRBJ1-1	-	CASRQEYTEAFF	TGTGCCAGCAGACAGGAGTACACTGAAGCTTTCTTT
15	TRBD1	TRBV5-8	TRBJ2-3	-	CASSRGQGGLDTQYF	TGTGCCAGCAGCCGAGGACAGGGTGGTCTAGATACGCAGTATTTT
13	-	TRBV10-3	TRBJ1-2	few	CAISEAGLGSYTF	TGTGCCATCAGTGAGGCAGGGTTGGGGAGCTACACCTTC
13	-	TRBV18	TRBJ2-7	-	CASSPGKSYEQYF	TGTGCCAGCTCACCCGGGAAATCCTACGAGCAGTACTTC
14	-	TRBV2	TRBJ1-5	once	CASSRAYSNQPQHF	TGTGCCAGCAGTCGAGCGTATAGCAATCAGCCCCAGCATTTT
17	TRBD2	TRBV9	TRBJ2-2	-	CASSVGGLAGTTGELFF	TGTGCCAGCAGCGTAGGGGGGCTAGCGGGGACCACCGGGGAGCTGTTTTTT
14	TRBD2	TRBV5-5	TRBJ2-5	-	CASSLTGGQETQYF	TGTGCCAGCAGCTTAACGGGGGGACAAGAGACCCAGTACTTC
12	TRBD1	TRBV5-1	TRBJ2-7	-	CASSQGQGEQYF	TGCGCCAGCAGCCAGGGACAGGGGGAGCAGTACTTC
14	-	TRBV7-9	TRBJ2-3	-	CASSFPTLPDTQYF	TGTGCCAGCAGCTTCCCCACCTTGCCAGATACGCAGTATTTT
14	-	TRBV18	TRBJ1-2	once	CASSPSGDDYGYTF	TGTGCCAGCTCACCTTCAGGGGACGACTATGGCTACACCTTC
15	-	TRBV6-5	TRBJ2-2	-	CASSYTDGNTGELFF	TGTGCCAGCAGTTACACGGACGGGAACACCGGGGAGCTGTTTTTT
16	-	TRBV11-2	TRBJ2-7	once	CASSLEGGIRSYEQYF	TGTGCCAGCAGCTTAGAAGGGGGGATTCGGTCCTACGAGCAGTACTTC
15	-	TRBV6-6	TRBJ1-3	-	CASSYTGSSGNTIYF	TGTGCCAGCAGTTATACTGGGAGCTCTGGAAACACCATATATTTT
16	-	TRBV6-6	TRBJ1-3	once	CASLRPGGLGGNTIYF	TGTGCCAGCCTTCGACCCGGAGGTTTAGGAGGAAACACCATATATTTT
13	TRBD1	TRBV2	TRBJ1-1	-	CASSERWDSEAFF	TGTGCCAGCAGTGAACGTTGGGACAGTGAAGCTTTCTTT
15	-	TRBV4-1	TRBJ1-4	-	CASSHPGTTNEKLFF	TGCGCCAGCAGCCATCCCGGGACAACTAATGAAAAACTGTTTTTT
14	-	TRBV5-4	TRBJ1-2	-	CASRPSGLNYGYTF	TGTGCCAGCAGACCCTCTGGACTTAACTATGGCTACACCTTC
16	TRBD2	TRBV10-1	TRBJ2-3	once	CASSGTSGGAGDTQYF	TGCGCCAGCAGTGGGACTAGCGGGGGGGCAGGGGATACGCAGTATTTT
17	-	TRBV4-1	TRBJ2-7	-	CASSQDRSGLRNYEQYF	TGCGCCAGCAGCCAAGACAGGTCAGGGTTAAGAAACTACGAGCAGTACTTC
15	-	TRBV7-8	TRBJ1-2	-	CASSLVPQGNYGYTF	TGTGCCAGCAGCTTAGTCCCACAGGGAAACTATGGCTACACCTTC
15	-	TRBV7-9	TRBJ1-2	-	CASSLGAARNYGYTF	TGTGCCAGCAGCTTAGGTGCAGCTAGAAACTATGGCTACACCTTC
9	-	TRBV6-6	TRBJ2-4	-	CASGSRVGF	TGTGCCAGCGGGAGTCGGGTAGGTTTC
16	-	TRBV10-2	TRBJ1-3	once	CASSGTRDLAGNTIYF	TGCGCCAGCAGTGGGACCAGGGATTTAGCTGGAAACACCATATATTTT
15	TRBD1	TRBV19	TRBJ1-6	-	CASSQDREYNSPLHF	TGTGCCAGTAGTCAGGACAGGGAATATAATTCACCCCTCCACTTT
18	-	TRBV6-1	TRBJ1-1	-	CASSATRPGTAQNTEAFF	TGTGCCAGCAGTGCCACCCGGCCAGGTACGGCCCAGAACACTGAAGCTTTCTTT
15	-	TRBV6-5	TRBJ2-1	-	CASSYEGSSYNEQFF	TGTGCCAGCAGTTACGAGGGAAGCTCCTACAATGAGCAGTTCTTC
18	TRBD2	TRBV27	TRBJ2-3	-	CASSPDIGGAGWTDTQYF	TGTGCCAGCAGTCCAGATATCGGGGGGGCCGGGTGGACAGATACGCAGTATTTT
14	-	TRBV5-6	TRBJ2-5	-	CASSLGGYQETQYF	TGTGCCAGCAGCTTGGGGGGCTACCAAGAGACCCAGTACTTC
16	TRBD1	TRBV6-5	TRBJ2-7	-	CASSYSTNRGPAEQYF	TGTGCCAGCAGTTACTCGACCAACAGGGGGCCGGCCGAGCAGTACTTC
14	TRBD2	TRBV10-3	TRBJ2-3	-	CAISRGGPPDTQYF	TGTGCCATCAGTCGGGGGGGTCCGCCAGATACGCAGTATTTT
14	-	TRBV7-7	TRBJ2-7	-	CASSPGPGSYEQYF	TGTGCCAGCAGCCCCGGACCGGGGTCCTACGAGCAGTACTTC
12	-	TRBV6-1	TRBJ2-5	-	CASRQLQETQYF	TGTGCCAGCAGACAGCTCCAAGAGACCCAGTACTTC
14	-	TRBV5-5	TRBJ1-1	once	CASSLFSADTEAFF	TGTGCCAGCAGCTTGTTCAGTGCGGACACTGAAGCTTTCTTT
13	-	TRBV19	TRBJ1-6	-	CASGDNNNSPLHF	TGTGCCAGTGGGGACAACAATAATTCACCCCTCCACTTT
15	TRBD1	TRBV5-5	TRBJ1-4	-	CASSMGDSSNEKLFF	TGTGCCAGCAGCATGGGGGACAGCTCTAATGAAAAACTGTTTTTT
10	TRBD1	TRBV7-9	TRBJ1-3	-	CASSPGQGEF	TGTGCCAGCAGCCCCGGACAGGGGGAATTT
13	-	TRBV6-5	TRBJ1-2	-	CASSPGSDYGYTF	TGTGCCAGCAGTCCCGGCAGTGACTATGGCTACACCTTC
16	TRBD1	TRBV5-1	TRBJ2-2	-	CASSTQGQGSTGELFF	TGCGCCAGCAGCACGCAAGGACAGGGGTCCACCGGGGAGCTGTTTTTT
14	-	TRBV7-9	TRBJ1-6	-	CASSLGGDGSPLHF	TGTGCCAGCAGCTTAGGGGGCGACGGTTCACCCCTCCACTTT
16	TRBD1	TRBV19	TRBJ1-1	-	CASTMRDSYPLTEAFF	TGTGCCAGTACCATGAGGGACAGTTATCCACTCACTGAAGCTTTCTTT
14	-	TRBV10-3	TRBJ1-2	once	CAISDRETNYGYTF	TGTGCCATCAGTGACAGAGAAACTAACTATGGCTACACCTTC